One T cell receptor beta chain is described in this entry. The sample originates from a study of blood T cell repertoires in COVID-19. At the level of the study: Researchers got acute and convalescent COVID-19 samples from the United States, Italy and Spain. Nucleic acid was either cDNA or gDNA, and it came from T cells, B-cell-depleted T cells, or PBMCs.

V dropped 5 bases and J dropped 4 bases, with 9 bases sitting between them. Germline V gives CDR1 MNHEY, CDR2 SVGAGI. The CDR3 spans 14 residues. The table came from immunoSEQ multiplex PCR; TCRdb's copy has only in-frame clones and leaves some out. The table includes around 170,000 clones, around four fifths detected once. The sequenced sample was peripheral blood. This chain connects TRBV6-5 to TRBJ1-6; D is uncertain. The sequence derives from a man aged 25-45 years with active or convalescent COVID-19. For the CDR3, the DNA is TGTGCCAGCAGTCACCCCGAGTATAATTCACCCCTCCACTTT. This codes for CASSHPEYNSPLHF.